Listed here are 15 T cell receptor beta chains from one sample, sequenced in a study of T-cell reconstitution after alpha-beta-depleted transplantation in children. Preparing the TCRbeta library involved the use of unique molecular identifiers. TCRdb passed the PCR reads through MiXCR, listing each CDR3 protein once. The sample contains 300,000 or so distinct CDR3 sequences, more than 20% of which appear only once. The specimen was PBMCs, mostly from graft donor cells, collected 180 days after TCRalphabeta/CD19-depleted stem cell transplant. Source of these receptors: a male patient younger than 18 who had a stem cell transplant for acute lymphoblastic leukemia, so the T cells may come from the graft donor.

This clonotype came up a few times. J is TRBJ2-2 and V is TRBV10-1; TRBD2 agrees at 9 bases. The junction had 5 bases not matched to a gene; V was cut back by 5 bases and J by 4 bases. Per the germline V gene, CDR1 is WNHNN and CDR2 is SYGVQD (reference sequence). There are 15 residues in the CDR3. CDR3 nucleotides: TGCGCCAGCAGTTCTAGCGGGACCTTCACCGGGGAGCTGTTTTTT. Its translation is CASSSSGTFTGELFF.

The chain employs TRBV9 and TRBJ2-2; 7 bases fit TRBD2. V shed 0 bases, J shed 3 bases, and the junction held 11 bases outside the gene matches. The CDR3 extends over 18 amino acids. Germline CDR1 is SGDLS and CDR2 is YYNGEE. The CDR3 protein is CASSVALWAGEDTGELFF. For the CDR3, the DNA is TGTGCCAGCAGCGTAGCCCTGTGGGCGGGAGAGGACACCGGGGAGCTGTTTTTT. Using reference TRBV9 and TRBJ2-2 for the parts outside the CDR3, the full variable domain is DSGVTQTPKHLITATGQRVTLRCSPRSGDLSVYWYQQSLDQGLQFLIQYYNGEERAKGNILERFSAQQFPDLHSELNLSSLELGDSALYFCASSVALWAGEDTGELFFGEGSRLTVL.

The chain joins TRBV5-1 to TRBJ1-2; D gene ambiguous. This CDR3 has 14 residues. The V and J ends lost 4 bases and 8 bases respectively, with 18 bases between them. Germline lookup yields CDR1 SGHRS and CDR2 YFSETQ. The CDR3 loop is CASSPRSRSDGYTF. The DNA for the CDR3 is TGCGCCAGCAGCCCGAGATCCAGGTCGGACGGCTACACCTTC.

The chain employs TRBV5-1 and TRBJ2-1; D ambiguous. The germline CDR1 and CDR2 sequences are SGHRS and YFSETQ. This CDR3 spans 15 amino acids. Trimming shortened V by 4 bases and J by 0 bases, and 11 bases separated the two germline ends. CDR3 sequence: CASSLLSSSYNEQFF. DNA of the CDR3: TGCGCCAGCAGCCTCCTTTCGAGCTCCTACAATGAGCAGTTCTTC.

The sample holds a few counts of this clonotype. This CDR3 reads CAITRDETYEQYF. DNA for the CDR3: TGTGCCATCACCAGGGACGAAACCTACGAGCAGTACTTC. This rearrangement joins TRBV10-3 to TRBJ2-7; D possibly uses TRBD1 or TRBD2 (5 bases each). The CDR3 has 13 residues. Germline lookup yields CDR1 ENHRY and CDR2 SYGVKD. Trimming took 7 bases from V and 2 from J, leaving 12 bases between them.

V and J are TRBV20-1 and TRBJ1-1, with unresolved D. Germline lookup yields CDR1 DFQATT and CDR2 SNEGSKA (reference sequence). This CDR3 contains 15 residues. Trimming shortened V by 2 bases and J by 2 bases, and 15 bases separated the two germline ends. CDR3 protein: CSARWTQRPNTEAFF. The CDR3 DNA is TGCAGTGCTAGATGGACTCAACGTCCAAACACTGAAGCTTTCTTT.

This clonotype was seen ten or more times. The chain employs TRBV7-6 and TRBJ2-7; D is undetermined. This CDR3 is 15 amino acids long. Per germline, CDR1 SGHVS and CDR2 FNYEAQ. V lost 5 bases, J lost 2 bases, and 16 bases lay in between. The CDR3 nucleotides read TGTGCCAGCAGCCCCCCCGCGTCCCCCCCCTACGAGCAGTACTTC. Translating it yields CASSPPASPPYEQYF.

The chain carries TRBV25-1 and TRBJ2-1, with D perhaps matching TRBD1 (7 bases). CDR3 length: 17 amino acids. Trimming removed 4 bases at V and 1 base at J, with 17 bases between. Germline CDR1 reads MGHDK; CDR2 reads SYGVNS. CDR3 nucleotides: TGTGCCAGCAGTGGGCCGATCCCAGGGGGGTCCTACAATGAGCAGTTCTTC. This encodes CASSGPIPGGSYNEQFF.

This clonotype was picked up a small number of times. The V call is TRBV3-1, the J call TRBJ2-7, with D hard to call. The CDR3 is 16 residues long. CDR1 LGHDT and CDR2 YNNKEL come from the germline V gene (reference sequence). With 0 bases removed from V and 0 bases from J, the gap between germline ends came to 12 bases. For the CDR3, the DNA is TGTGCCAGCAGCCAAGATGCAATTTACAACTCCTACGAGCAGTACTTC. The encoded protein is CASSQDAIYNSYEQYF.

With regard to this clonotype: An end of the junction differs from the germline gene, which may be a read error. This chain connects TRBV20-1 to TRBJ1-2; a possible D gene is TRBD1 (5 bases). This CDR3 spans 17 amino acids. CDR1 and CDR2 from the germline V gene are DFQATT and SNEGSKA (reference sequence). The CDR3 here is CCARDGGQTRLLYGYTF. The DNA of the CDR3 is TGCTGTGCTAGAGATGGGGGTCAGACCCGCCTCCTCTATGGCTACACCTTC.

This sequence joins TRBV6-5 and TRBJ2-6; possibly TRBD2 for D (6 bases). The germline CDR1 and CDR2 sequences are MNHEY and SVGAGI. This CDR3 region has 19 residues. Trimming shortened V by 0 bases and J by 0 bases, and 15 bases separated the two germline ends. The CDR3 coding sequence is TGTGCCAGCAGTTACTCTACTAGCTCTGCCTTCTCTGGGGCCAACGTCCTGACTTTC. It codes for CASSYSTSSAFSGANVLTF.

A single count supports this clonotype. The CDR3 region has the DNA TGTGCCAGCAGCTTGCAAGACCGAGGGTTGCGGAGCTACACCTTC. It specifies CASSLQDRGLRSYTF. The rearrangement joins TRBV5-6 to TRBJ1-2; D gene uncertain. This CDR3 has 15 amino acids. Deletions cut 1 base from V and 9 bases from J, with 19 bases between. Germline lookup yields CDR1 SGHDT and CDR2 YYEEEE.

This clonotype has at least ten counts. CDR3 residues: CSARILGETQYF. The DNA for the CDR3 is TGCAGTGCTAGGATCCTAGGGGAGACCCAGTACTTC. This chain links TRBV20-1 with TRBJ2-5; D is undetermined. V was shortened by 3 bases and J by 5 bases, with 10 bases between the two germline ends. CDR3 length: 12 residues. CDR1 and CDR2 (germline): DFQATT, SNEGSKA (reference sequence).

The chain is built from TRBV4-1 and TRBJ2-1, with no clear D. The CDR3 length is 14 residues. Germline CDR1 and CDR2: MGHRA and YSYEKL. V was clipped by 4 bases and J by 4 bases, with 11 bases between them. CDR3 coding DNA: TGCGCCAGCAGCCTTTATTCACCGTACAATGAGCAGTTCTTC. Encoded protein: CASSLYSPYNEQFF.

This clonotype was seen a handful of times. The chain has TRBV7-2 and TRBJ2-7; D possibly matches TRBD1 or TRBD2 (5 bases each). Germline V gene data show CDR1 as SGHTA and CDR2 as FQGNSA. Trimming pared 3 bases from V and 2 bases from J, leaving 11 bases between. The CDR3 has 14 amino acids. The CDR3 loop is CASSLAGTTYEQYF. The CDR3 region has the DNA TGTGCCAGCAGCTTGGCCGGGACCACCTACGAGCAGTACTTC.